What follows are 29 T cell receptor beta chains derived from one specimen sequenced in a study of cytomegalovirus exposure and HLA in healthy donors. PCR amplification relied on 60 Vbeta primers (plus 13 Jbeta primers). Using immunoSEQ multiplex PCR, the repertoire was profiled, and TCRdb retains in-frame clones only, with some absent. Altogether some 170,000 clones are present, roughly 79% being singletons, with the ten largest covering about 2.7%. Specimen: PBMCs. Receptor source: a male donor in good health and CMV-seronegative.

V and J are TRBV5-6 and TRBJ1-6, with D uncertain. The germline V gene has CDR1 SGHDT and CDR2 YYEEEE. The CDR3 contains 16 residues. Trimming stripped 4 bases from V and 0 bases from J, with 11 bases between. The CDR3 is CASSPARGSYNSPLHF. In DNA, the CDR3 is TGTGCCAGCAGCCCCGCCCGAGGCTCCTATAATTCACCCCTCCACTTT.

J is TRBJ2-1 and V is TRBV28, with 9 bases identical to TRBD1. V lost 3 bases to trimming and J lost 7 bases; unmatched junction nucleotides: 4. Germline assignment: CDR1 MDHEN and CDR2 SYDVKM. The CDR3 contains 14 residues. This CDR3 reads CASSFPGTGNEQFF. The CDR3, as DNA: TGTGCCAGCAGTTTCCCCGGGACAGGGAATGAGCAGTTCTTC.

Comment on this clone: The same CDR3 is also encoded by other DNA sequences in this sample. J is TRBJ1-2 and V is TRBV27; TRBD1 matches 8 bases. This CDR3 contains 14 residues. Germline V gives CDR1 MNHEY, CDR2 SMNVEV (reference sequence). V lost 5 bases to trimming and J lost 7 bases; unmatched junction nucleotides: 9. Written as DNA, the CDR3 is TGTGCCAGCAGTATCTCGGACAGGGCGGTTGGCTACACCTTC. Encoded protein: CASSISDRAVGYTF.

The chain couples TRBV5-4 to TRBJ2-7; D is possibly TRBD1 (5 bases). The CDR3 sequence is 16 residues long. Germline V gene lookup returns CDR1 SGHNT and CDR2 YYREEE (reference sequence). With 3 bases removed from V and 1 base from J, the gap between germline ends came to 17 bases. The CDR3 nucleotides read TGTGCCAGCAGCTCAGGGCCGGACACACGATCCTACGAGCAGTACTTC. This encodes CASSSGPDTRSYEQYF.

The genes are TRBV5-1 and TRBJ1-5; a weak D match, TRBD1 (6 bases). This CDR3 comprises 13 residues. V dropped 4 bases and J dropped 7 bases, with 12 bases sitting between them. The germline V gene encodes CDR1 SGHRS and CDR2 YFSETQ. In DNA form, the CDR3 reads TGCGCCAGCAGCCGGGACATCGAACAGCCCCAGCATTTT. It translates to CASSRDIEQPQHF. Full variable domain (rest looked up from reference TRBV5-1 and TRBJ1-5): KAGVTQTPRYLIKTRGQQVTLSCSPISGHRSVSWYQQTPGQGLQFLFEYFSETQRNKGNFPGRFSGRQFSNSRSEMNVSTLELGDSALYLCASSRDIEQPQHFGDGTRLSIL.

The CDR3: CASTRVNDSPLHF. CDR3 nucleotide sequence: TGTGCCAGCACCAGGGTTAATGATTCACCCCTCCACTTT. V usage is TRBV6-5 and J usage is TRBJ1-6, with a weak D call TRBD1 (5 bases). Between the trimmed V and J ends, which lost 7 bases and 8 bases, there was a span of 12 bases. CDR3 size: 13 residues. Per germline, CDR1 MNHEY and CDR2 SVGAGI.

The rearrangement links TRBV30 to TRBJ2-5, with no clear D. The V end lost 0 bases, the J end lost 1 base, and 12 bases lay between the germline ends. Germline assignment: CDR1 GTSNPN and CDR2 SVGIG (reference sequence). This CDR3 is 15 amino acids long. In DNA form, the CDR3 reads TGTGCCTGGAGTGTACTAAGGCAGATCCAAGAGACCCAGTACTTC. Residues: CAWSVLRQIQETQYF. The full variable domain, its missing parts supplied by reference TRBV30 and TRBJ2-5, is SQTIHQWPATLVQPVGSPLSLECTVEGTSNPNLYWYRQAAGRGLQLLFYSVGIGQISSEVPQNLSASRPQDRQFILSSKKLLLSDSGFYLCAWSVLRQIQETQYFGPGTRLLVL.

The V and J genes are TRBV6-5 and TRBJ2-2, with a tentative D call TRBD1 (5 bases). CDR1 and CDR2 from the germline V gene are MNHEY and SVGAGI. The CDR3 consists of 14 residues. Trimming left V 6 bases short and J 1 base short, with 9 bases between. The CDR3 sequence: CASRRQRNTGELFF. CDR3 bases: TGTGCCAGCAGACGACAGCGGAACACCGGGGAGCTGTTTTTT.

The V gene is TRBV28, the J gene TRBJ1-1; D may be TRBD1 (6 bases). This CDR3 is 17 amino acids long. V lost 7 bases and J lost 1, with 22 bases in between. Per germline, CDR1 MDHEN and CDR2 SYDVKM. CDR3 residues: CASTLPLYGQWNTEAFF. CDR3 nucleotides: TGTGCCAGCACCCTTCCCCTGTATGGACAGTGGAACACTGAAGCTTTCTTT.

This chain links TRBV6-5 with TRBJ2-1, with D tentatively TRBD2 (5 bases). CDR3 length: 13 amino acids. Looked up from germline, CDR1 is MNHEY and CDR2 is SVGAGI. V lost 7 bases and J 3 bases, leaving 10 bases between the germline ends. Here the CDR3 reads CASTNSVYNEQFF. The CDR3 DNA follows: TGTGCCAGCACTAATAGCGTCTACAATGAGCAGTTCTTC.

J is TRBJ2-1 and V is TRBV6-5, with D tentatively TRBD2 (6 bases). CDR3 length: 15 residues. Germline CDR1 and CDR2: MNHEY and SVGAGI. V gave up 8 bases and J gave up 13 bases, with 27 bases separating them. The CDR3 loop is CASVLGGPRVREQFF. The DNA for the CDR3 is TGTGCCAGCGTACTCGGAGGGCCTAGGGTTCGGGAACAGTTCTTC.

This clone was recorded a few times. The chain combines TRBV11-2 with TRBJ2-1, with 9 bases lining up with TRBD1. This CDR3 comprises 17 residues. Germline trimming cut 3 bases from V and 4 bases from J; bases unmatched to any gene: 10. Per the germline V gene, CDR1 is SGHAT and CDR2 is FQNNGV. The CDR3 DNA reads TGTGCCAGCAGCTTGAGGGAGGACAGGGGCGGATACAATGAGCAGTTCTTC. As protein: CASSLREDRGGYNEQFF.

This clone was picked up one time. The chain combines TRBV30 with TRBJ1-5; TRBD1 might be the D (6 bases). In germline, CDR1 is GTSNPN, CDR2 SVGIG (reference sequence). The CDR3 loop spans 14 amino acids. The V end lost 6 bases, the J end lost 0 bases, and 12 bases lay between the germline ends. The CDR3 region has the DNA TGTGCCTGCGTGACAGGTAATAGCAATCAGCCCCAGCATTTT. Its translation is CACVTGNSNQPQHF. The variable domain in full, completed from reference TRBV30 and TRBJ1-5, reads SQTIHQWPATLVQPVGSPLSLECTVEGTSNPNLYWYRQAAGRGLQLLFYSVGIGQISSEVPQNLSASRPQDRQFILSSKKLLLSDSGFYLCACVTGNSNQPQHFGDGTRLSIL.

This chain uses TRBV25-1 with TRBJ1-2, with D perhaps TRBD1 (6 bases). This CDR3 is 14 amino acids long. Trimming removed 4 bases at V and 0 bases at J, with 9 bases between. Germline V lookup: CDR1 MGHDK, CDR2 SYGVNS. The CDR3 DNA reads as TGTGCCAGCAGTGGGGACACCACTAACTATGGCTACACCTTC. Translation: CASSGDTTNYGYTF.

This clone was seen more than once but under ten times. The DNA of the CDR3 is TGTGCCAGCAGCCGGGACTGGGCGGGGACCGGGGAGCTGTTTTTT. This translates into CASSRDWAGTGELFF. This rearrangement joins TRBV28 to TRBJ2-2; tentatively, D is TRBD2 (6 bases). Between the trimmed V and J ends, which lost 6 bases and 5 bases, there was a span of 16 bases. CDR1 is MDHEN and CDR2 is SYDVKM in the germline V gene. The CDR3 extends over 15 amino acids.

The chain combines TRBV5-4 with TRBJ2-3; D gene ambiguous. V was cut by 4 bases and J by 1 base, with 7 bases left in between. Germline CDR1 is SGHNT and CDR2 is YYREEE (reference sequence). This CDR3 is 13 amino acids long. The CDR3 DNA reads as TGTGCCAGCAGCCGTAAGCGCACAGATACGCAGTATTTT. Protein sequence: CASSRKRTDTQYF.

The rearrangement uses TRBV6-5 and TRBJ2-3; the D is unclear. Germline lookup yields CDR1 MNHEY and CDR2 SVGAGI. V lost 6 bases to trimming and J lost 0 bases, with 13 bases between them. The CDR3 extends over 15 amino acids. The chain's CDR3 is CASRVYRSSTDTQYF. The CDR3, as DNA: TGTGCCAGCAGGGTCTACCGATCTAGCACAGATACGCAGTATTTT.

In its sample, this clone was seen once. CDR3 in amino acids: CASTSVRTGRNTEAFF. The DNA for the CDR3 is TGTGCCAGCACCTCGGTAAGGACAGGGCGTAACACTGAAGCTTTCTTT. The chain employs TRBV6-6 and TRBJ1-1, with TRBD1 matching over 8 bases. The V segment lost 7 bases and the J segment 2 bases; nucleotides outside the gene matches: 12. This CDR3 has 16 amino acids. Germline CDR1 MNHNY, CDR2 SVGAGI (reference sequence).

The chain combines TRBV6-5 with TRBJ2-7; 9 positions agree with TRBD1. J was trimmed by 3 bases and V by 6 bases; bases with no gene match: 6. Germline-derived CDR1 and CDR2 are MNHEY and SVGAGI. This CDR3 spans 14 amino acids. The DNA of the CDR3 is TGTGCCAGCAGGGACAGGGGTGGGAGCTACGAGCAGTACTTC. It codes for CASRDRGGSYEQYF.

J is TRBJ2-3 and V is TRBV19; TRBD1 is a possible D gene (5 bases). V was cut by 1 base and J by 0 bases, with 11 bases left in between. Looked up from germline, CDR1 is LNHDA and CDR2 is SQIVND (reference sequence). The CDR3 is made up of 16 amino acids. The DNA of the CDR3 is TGTGCCAGTAGTATAGTTCAGGGCCCAAGCACAGATACGCAGTATTTT. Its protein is CASSIVQGPSTDTQYF.

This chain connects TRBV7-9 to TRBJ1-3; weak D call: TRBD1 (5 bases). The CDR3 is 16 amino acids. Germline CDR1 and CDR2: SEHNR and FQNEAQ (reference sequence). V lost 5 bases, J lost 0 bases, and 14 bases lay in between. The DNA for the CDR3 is TGTGCCAGCAGCCCTGGACATGTAGACTCTGGAAACACCATATATTTT. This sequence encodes CASSPGHVDSGNTIYF.

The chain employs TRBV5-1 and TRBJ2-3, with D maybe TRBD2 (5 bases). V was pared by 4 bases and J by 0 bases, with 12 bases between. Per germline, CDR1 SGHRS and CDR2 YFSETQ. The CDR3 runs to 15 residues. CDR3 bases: TGCGCCAGCAGCCACGGACTGTCTAGCACAGATACGCAGTATTTT. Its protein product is CASSHGLSSTDTQYF. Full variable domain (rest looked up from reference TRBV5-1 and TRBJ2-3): KAGVTQTPRYLIKTRGQQVTLSCSPISGHRSVSWYQQTPGQGLQFLFEYFSETQRNKGNFPGRFSGRQFSNSRSEMNVSTLELGDSALYLCASSHGLSSTDTQYFGPGTRLTVL.

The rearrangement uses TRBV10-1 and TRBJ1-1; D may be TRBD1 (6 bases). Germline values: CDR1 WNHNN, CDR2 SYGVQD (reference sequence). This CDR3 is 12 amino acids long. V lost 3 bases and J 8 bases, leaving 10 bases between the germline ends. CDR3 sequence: CASSDPGQEAFF. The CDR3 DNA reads TGCGCCAGCAGTGATCCGGGACAAGAAGCTTTCTTT.

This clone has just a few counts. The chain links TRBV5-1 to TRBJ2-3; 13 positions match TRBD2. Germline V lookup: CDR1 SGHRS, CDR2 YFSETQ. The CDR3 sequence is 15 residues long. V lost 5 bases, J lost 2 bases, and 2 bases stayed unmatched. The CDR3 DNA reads TGCGCCAGCAGGGGGACTAGCGGGGTCACAGATACGCAGTATTTT. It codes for CASRGTSGVTDTQYF. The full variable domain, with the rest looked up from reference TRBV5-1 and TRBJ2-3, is KAGVTQTPRYLIKTRGQQVTLSCSPISGHRSVSWYQQTPGQGLQFLFEYFSETQRNKGNFPGRFSGRQFSNSRSEMNVSTLELGDSALYLCASRGTSGVTDTQYFGPGTRLTVL.

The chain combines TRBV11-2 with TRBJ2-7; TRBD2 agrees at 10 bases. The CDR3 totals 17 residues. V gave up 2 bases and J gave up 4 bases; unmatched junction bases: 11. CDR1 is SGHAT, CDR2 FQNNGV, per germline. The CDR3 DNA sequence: TGTGCCAGCAGCTTATCCGTCGCTAGCGGGAGAAGGTACGAGCAGTACTTC. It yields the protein CASSLSVASGRRYEQYF.

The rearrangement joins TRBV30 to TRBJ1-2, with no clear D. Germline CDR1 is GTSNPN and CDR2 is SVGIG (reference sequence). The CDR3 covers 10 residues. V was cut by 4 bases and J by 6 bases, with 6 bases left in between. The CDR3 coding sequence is TGTGCCTGGAAATTCAATGGCTACACCTTC. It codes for CAWKFNGYTF. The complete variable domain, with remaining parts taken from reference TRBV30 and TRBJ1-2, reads SQTIHQWPATLVQPVGSPLSLECTVEGTSNPNLYWYRQAAGRGLQLLFYSVGIGQISSEVPQNLSASRPQDRQFILSSKKLLLSDSGFYLCAWKFNGYTFGSGTRLTVV.

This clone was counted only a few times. The CDR3 DNA sequence: TGTGCCAGCAGACCAGACAGGGGCAGAGATCAGCCCCAGCATTTT. It specifies CASRPDRGRDQPQHF. The rearrangement uses TRBV5-7 and TRBJ1-5, with 8 bases lining up with TRBD1. TRBV5-7 is classed as an ORF, of uncertain function. This CDR3 comprises 15 residues. With 5 bases clipped from V and 5 bases from J, the junction kept 9 bases outside the gene matches.

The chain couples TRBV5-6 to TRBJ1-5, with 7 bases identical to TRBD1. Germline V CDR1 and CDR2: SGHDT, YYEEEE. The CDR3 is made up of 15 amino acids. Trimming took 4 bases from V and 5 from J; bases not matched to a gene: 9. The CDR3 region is CASSLTGAYYQPQHF. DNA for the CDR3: TGTGCCAGCAGCCTTACAGGGGCCTATTATCAGCCCCAGCATTTT.

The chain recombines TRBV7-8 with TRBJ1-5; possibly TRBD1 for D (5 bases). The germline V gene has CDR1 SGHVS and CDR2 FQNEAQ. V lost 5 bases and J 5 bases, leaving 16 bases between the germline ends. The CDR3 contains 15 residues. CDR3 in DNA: TGTGCCAGCAGCCCATCGGCAGGACATTATCAGCCCCAGCATTTT. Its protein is CASSPSAGHYQPQHF.